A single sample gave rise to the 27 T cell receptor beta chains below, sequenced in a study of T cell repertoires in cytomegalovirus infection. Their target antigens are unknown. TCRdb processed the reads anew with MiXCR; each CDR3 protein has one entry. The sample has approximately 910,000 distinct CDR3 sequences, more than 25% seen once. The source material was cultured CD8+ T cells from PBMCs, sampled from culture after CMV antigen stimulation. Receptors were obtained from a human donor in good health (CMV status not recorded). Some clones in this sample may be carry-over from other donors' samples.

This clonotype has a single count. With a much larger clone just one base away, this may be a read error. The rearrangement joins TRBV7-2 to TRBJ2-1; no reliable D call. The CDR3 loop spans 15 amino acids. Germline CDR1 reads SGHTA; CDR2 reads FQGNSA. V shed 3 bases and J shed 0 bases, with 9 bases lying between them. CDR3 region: CASSFVDGSYNEQFF. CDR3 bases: TGTGCCAGCAGCTTCGTGGACGGCTCCTACAATGAGCAGTTCTTC.

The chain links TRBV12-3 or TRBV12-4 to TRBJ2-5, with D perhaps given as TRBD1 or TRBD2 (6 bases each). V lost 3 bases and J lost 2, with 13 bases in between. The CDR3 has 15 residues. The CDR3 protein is CASSFEGGEQETQYF. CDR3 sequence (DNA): TGTGCCAGCAGTTTCGAGGGGGGTGAACAAGAGACCCAGTACTTC.

The CDR3 nucleotides read TGTGCCAGCAGCTTGGACCCGGGATACTATGGCTACACCTTC. As protein: CASSLDPGYYGYTF. The V gene is TRBV5-4, the J gene TRBJ1-2; D not certain. Trimming removed 0 bases at V and 3 bases at J, with 9 bases between. The CDR3 sequence is 14 residues long. The germline V gene encodes CDR1 SGHNT and CDR2 YYREEE (reference sequence).

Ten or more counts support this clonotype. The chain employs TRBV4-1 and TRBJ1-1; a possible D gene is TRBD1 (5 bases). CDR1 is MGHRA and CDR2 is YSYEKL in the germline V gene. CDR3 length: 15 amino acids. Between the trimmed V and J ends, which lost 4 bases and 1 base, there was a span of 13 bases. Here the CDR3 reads CASSPRAQGNTEAFF. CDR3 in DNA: TGCGCCAGCAGCCCCAGGGCGCAGGGGAACACTGAAGCTTTCTTT.

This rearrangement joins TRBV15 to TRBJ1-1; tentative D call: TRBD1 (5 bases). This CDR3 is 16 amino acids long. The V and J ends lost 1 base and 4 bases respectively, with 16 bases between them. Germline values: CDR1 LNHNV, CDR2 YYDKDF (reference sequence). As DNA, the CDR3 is TGTGCCACCAGCAGAGCCCCGATCGGGGGGAGCACTGAAGCTTTCTTT. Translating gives CATSRAPIGGSTEAFF.

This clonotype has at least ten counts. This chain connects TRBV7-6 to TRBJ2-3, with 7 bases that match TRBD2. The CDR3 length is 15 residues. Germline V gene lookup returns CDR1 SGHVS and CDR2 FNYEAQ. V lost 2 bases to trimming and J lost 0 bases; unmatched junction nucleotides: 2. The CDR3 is CASSLSGVSTDTQYF. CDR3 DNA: TGTGCCAGCAGCTTAAGCGGGGTTAGCACAGATACGCAGTATTTT.

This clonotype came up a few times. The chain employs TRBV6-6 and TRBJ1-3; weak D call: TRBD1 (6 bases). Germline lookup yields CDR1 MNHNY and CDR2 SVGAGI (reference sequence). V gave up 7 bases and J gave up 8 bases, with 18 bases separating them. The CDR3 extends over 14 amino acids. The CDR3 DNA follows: TGTGCCAGCATCCCTAGGGGGTCGTATGACACCATATATTTT. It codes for CASIPRGSYDTIYF.

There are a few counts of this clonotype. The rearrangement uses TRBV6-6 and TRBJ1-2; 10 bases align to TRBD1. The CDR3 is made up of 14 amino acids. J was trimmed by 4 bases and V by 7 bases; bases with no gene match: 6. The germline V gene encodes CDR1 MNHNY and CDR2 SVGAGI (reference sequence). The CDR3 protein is CASIGTGAVYGYTF. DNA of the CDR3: TGTGCCAGCATTGGGACAGGGGCGGTCTATGGCTACACCTTC.

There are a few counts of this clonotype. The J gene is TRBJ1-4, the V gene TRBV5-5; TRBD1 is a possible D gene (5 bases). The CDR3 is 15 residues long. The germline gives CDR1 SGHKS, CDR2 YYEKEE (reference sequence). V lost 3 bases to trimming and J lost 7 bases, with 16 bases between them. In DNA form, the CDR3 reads TGTGCCAGCAGCTGGGGGACGGACTGGGGTGAAAAACTGTTTTTT. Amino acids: CASSWGTDWGEKLFF. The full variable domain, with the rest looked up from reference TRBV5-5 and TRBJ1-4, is DAGVTQSPTHLIKTRGQQVTLRCSPISGHKSVSWYQQVLGQGPQFIFQYYEKEERGRGNFPDRFSARQFPNYSSELNVNALLLGDSALYLCASSWGTDWGEKLFFGSGTQLSVL.

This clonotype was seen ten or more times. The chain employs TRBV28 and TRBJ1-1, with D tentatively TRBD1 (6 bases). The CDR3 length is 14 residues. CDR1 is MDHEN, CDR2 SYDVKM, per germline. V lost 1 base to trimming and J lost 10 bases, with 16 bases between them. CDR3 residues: CASSLYGGAGGAFF. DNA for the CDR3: TGTGCCAGCAGTTTATATGGGGGGGCAGGTGGAGCTTTCTTT.

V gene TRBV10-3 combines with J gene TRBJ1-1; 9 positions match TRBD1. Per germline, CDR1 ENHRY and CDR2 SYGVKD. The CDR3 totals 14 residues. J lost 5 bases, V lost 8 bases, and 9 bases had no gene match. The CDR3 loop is CAIAGQGEVTEAFF. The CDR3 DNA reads TGTGCCATCGCGGGACAGGGAGAGGTTACTGAAGCTTTCTTT.

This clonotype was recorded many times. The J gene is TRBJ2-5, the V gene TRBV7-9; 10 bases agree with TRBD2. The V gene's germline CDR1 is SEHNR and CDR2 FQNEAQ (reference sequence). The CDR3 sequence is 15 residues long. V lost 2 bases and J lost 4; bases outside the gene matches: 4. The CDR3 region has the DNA TGTGCCAGCAGCTTACCTAGCGGGGGACGAGAGACCCAGTACTTC. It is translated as CASSLPSGGRETQYF.

The CDR3 reads CASSYDSETQYF. For the CDR3, the DNA is TGTGCCAGCAGTTACGATTCGGAGACCCAGTACTTC. The genes are TRBV6-6 and TRBJ2-5; D gene uncertain. The V end was cut by 2 bases, the J end by 5 bases, with 6 bases between. Germline V gene data show CDR1 as MNHNY and CDR2 as SVGAGI (reference sequence). The CDR3 sequence is 12 residues long.

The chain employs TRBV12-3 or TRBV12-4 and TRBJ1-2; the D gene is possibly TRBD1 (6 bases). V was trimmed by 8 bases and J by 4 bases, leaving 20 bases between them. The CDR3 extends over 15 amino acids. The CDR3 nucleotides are TGTGCCAGCGGCTTCCCGACCGGGACATCCTATGGCTACACCTTC. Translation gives CASGFPTGTSYGYTF.

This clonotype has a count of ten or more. CDR3 coding DNA: TGTGCCAGCAGCCACTACCTGACAGGGAAAGAGACCCAGTACTTC. As protein: CASSHYLTGKETQYF. The chain has TRBV7-6 and TRBJ2-5; 7 bases are a match to TRBD1. CDR1 is SGHVS and CDR2 is FNYEAQ in the germline V gene. The J segment lost 3 bases and the V segment lost 5 bases, leaving 9 bases of the junction unmatched. The CDR3 covers 15 residues.

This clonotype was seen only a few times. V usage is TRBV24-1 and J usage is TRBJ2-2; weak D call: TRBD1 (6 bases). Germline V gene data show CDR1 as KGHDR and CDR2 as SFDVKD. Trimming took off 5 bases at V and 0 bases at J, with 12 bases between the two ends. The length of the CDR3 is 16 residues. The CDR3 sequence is CATSGQGQPNTGELFF. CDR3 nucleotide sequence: TGTGCCACCAGTGGCCAGGGACAACCGAACACCGGGGAGCTGTTTTTT.

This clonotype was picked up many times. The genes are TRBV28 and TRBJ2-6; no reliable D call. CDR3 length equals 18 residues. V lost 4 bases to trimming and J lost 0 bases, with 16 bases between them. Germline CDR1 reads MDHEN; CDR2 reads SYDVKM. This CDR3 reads CASSSPPGSYSGANVLTF. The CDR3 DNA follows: TGTGCCAGCAGTTCTCCCCCCGGCAGTTACTCTGGGGCCAACGTCCTGACTTTC.

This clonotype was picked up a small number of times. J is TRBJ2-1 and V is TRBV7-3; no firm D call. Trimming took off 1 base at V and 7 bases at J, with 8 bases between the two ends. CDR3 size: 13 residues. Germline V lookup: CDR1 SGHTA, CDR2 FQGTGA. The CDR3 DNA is TGTGCCAGCAGCTTAAACCCAAGAAATGAGCAGTTCTTC. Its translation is CASSLNPRNEQFF.

The CDR3 DNA follows: TGTGCCAGTAGTATAGACCCCCTAGCGGGGAGCACAGATACGCAGTATTTT. Translated, it gives CASSIDPLAGSTDTQYF. V is TRBV19 and J is TRBJ2-3; 9 bases are shared with TRBD2. Germline V gene lookup returns CDR1 LNHDA and CDR2 SQIVND (reference sequence). CDR3 size: 17 residues. V gave up 0 bases and J gave up 0 bases; unmatched junction bases: 4.

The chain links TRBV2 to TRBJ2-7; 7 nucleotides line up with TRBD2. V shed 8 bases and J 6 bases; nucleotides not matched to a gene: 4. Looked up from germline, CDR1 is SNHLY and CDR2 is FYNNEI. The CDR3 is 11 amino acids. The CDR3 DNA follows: TGTGCCAGCTACGGGGGGAGCGAGCAGTACGTC. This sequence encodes CASYGGSEQYV.

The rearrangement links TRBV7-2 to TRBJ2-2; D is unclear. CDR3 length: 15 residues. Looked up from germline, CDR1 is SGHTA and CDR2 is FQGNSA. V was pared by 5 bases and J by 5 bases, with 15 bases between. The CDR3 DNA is TGTGCCAGCAGCCGCATCGGGCCGGAAACCGGGGAGCTGTTTTTT. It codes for CASSRIGPETGELFF. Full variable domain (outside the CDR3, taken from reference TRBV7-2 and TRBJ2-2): GAGVSQSPSNKVTEKGKDVELRCDPISGHTALYWYRQSLGQGLEFLIYFQGNSAPDKSGLPSDRFSAERTGGSVSTLTIQRTQQEDSAVYLCASSRIGPETGELFFGEGSRLTVL.

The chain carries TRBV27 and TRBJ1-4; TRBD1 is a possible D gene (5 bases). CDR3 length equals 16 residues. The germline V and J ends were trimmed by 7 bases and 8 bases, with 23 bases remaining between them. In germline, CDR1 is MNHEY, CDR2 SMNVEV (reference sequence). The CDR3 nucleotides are TGTGCCAGCACCCACCATGCCGGGACTCCGGAAGAAAAACTGTTTTTT. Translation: CASTHHAGTPEEKLFF.

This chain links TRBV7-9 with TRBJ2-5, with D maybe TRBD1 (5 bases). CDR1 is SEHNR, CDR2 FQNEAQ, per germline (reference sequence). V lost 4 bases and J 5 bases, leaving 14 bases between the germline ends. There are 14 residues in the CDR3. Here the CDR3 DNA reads TGTGCCAGCAGCTCTGACAGAGAAAGGGAGACCCAGTACTTC. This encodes CASSSDRERETQYF.

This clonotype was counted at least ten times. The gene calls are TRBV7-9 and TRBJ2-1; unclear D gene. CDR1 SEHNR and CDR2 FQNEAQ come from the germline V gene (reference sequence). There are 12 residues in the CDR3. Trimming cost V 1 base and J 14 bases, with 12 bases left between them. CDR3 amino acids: CASSLGPPPKFF. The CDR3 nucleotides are TGTGCCAGCAGCTTAGGCCCCCCCCCAAAGTTCTTC.

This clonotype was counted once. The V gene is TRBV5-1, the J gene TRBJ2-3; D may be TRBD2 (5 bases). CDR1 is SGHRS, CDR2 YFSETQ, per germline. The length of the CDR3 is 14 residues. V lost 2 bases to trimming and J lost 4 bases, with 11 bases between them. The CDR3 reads CASSFRDPSDTQYF. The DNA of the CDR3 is TGCGCCAGCAGCTTCCGGGATCCTTCAGATACGCAGTATTTT. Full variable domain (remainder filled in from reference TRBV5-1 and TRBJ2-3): KAGVTQTPRYLIKTRGQQVTLSCSPISGHRSVSWYQQTPGQGLQFLFEYFSETQRNKGNFPGRFSGRQFSNSRSEMNVSTLELGDSALYLCASSFRDPSDTQYFGPGTRLTVL.

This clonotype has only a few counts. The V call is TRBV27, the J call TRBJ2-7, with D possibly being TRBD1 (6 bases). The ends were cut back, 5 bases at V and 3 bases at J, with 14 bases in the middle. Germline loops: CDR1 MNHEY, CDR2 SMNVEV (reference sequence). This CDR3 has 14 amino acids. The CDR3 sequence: CASSPRQAIYEQYF. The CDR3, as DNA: TGTGCCAGCAGTCCTCGACAGGCTATCTACGAGCAGTACTTC.

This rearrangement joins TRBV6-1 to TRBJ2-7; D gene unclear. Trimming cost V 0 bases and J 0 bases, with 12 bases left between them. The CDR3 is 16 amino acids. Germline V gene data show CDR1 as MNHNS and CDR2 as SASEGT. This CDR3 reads CASSEAQGLSSYEQYF. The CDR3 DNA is TGTGCCAGCAGTGAAGCTCAAGGGCTAAGCTCCTACGAGCAGTACTTC.